These 12 T cell receptor beta chains share one sample of origin, sequenced in a study of blood T cell repertoires in COVID-19 (dated by TCRdb to the early 2020s). The protocol used for the library was the immunoSEQ multiplex PCR assay. In its TCRdb copy, this immuneACCESS table keeps in-frame sequences only and misses some clones. Where compared with another copy, unresolved V genes explain less than half of these, and the others have no known cause. The sample has fewer than 350,000 clones on record, 87% of them singletons. In total, the top ten clones hold 6% of the sample. Sequences were obtained from PBMCs or T cells enriched from blood (not recorded which). The receptors derive from a woman between 40 and 50 years old who had recovered from COVID-19.

The chain combines TRBV24-1 with TRBJ2-1; TRBD2 agrees at 8 bases. The J segment lost 7 bases and the V segment lost 5 bases, leaving 12 bases of the junction unmatched. Germline CDR1 reads KGHDR; CDR2 reads SFDVKD. The CDR3 is 16 residues long. CDR3 region: CATSGGTGGLGNEQFF. CDR3 bases: TGTGCCACCAGTGGGGGGACGGGAGGGCTTGGAAATGAGCAGTTCTTC.

The chain uses TRBV27 and TRBJ2-1; 11 positions agree with TRBD1. There are 14 residues in the CDR3. Per the germline V gene, CDR1 is MNHEY and CDR2 is SMNVEV (reference sequence). Unmatched junction bases numbered 7, after V lost 8 bases and J lost 7 bases. CDR3 sequence reads: CASWGTGGWNEQFF. The CDR3 DNA follows: TGTGCCAGCTGGGGGACAGGGGGTTGGAATGAGCAGTTCTTC.

This clone was seen more than once but under ten times. The genes are TRBV5-5 and TRBJ2-2; the D gene is possibly TRBD2 (5 bases). CDR1 SGHKS and CDR2 YYEKEE come from the germline V gene (reference sequence). The CDR3 consists of 16 residues. V was cut by 4 bases and J by 0 bases, with 13 bases left in between. CDR3 amino acids: CASSPLAGPNTGELFF. In DNA, the CDR3 is TGTGCCAGCAGCCCCCTTGCGGGCCCGAACACCGGGGAGCTGTTTTTT.

This chain connects TRBV27 to TRBJ2-3; possible D gene TRBD2, 6 bases. The CDR3 totals 17 residues. The V end lost 6 bases, the J end lost 3 bases, and 22 bases lay between the germline ends. In germline, CDR1 is MNHEY, CDR2 SMNVEV (reference sequence). The CDR3 nucleotides are TGTGCCAGCAGCCCTCCCCCGGGAGTGGTATTTACAGATACGCAGTATTTT. Its translation: CASSPPPGVVFTDTQYF.

The J gene is TRBJ2-5, the V gene TRBV5-6; 11 nucleotides line up with TRBD1. Trimming at V came to 2 bases and at J to 5 bases, leaving 5 bases not matched to a gene. Germline lookup yields CDR1 SGHDT and CDR2 YYEEEE. CDR3 size: 15 residues. In DNA, the CDR3 is TGTGCCAGCAGCTTTGCCGGGACAGGGGGGGAGACCCAGTACTTC. As protein: CASSFAGTGGETQYF.

The chain recombines TRBV20-1 with TRBJ1-4; D remains unclear. V was trimmed by 5 bases and J by 15 bases, leaving 16 bases between them. CDR1 is DFQATT and CDR2 is SNEGSKA in the germline V gene (reference sequence). The CDR3 extends over 11 amino acids. CDR3 in DNA: TGCAGTGCTGCAGACCCGGGAACCTTGTTTTTT. Translating gives CSAADPGTLFF.

CDR3 region: CASSLAKGHLEAFF. DNA for the CDR3: TGCGCCAGCAGCTTGGCCAAGGGACACCTTGAAGCTTTCTTT. This chain joins TRBV5-1 and TRBJ1-1; tentative D call: TRBD1 (6 bases). V was shortened by 0 bases and J by 7 bases, with 13 bases between the two germline ends. The CDR3 covers 14 residues. The germline V gene encodes CDR1 SGHRS and CDR2 YFSETQ.

J is TRBJ1-2 and V is TRBV7-2, with 10 bases aligning to TRBD1. The CDR3 runs to 13 residues. Trimming at V came to 5 bases and at J to 5 bases, leaving 2 bases not matched to a gene. Germline V CDR1 and CDR2: SGHTA, FQGNSA. This chain's CDR3 is CASSRDRGYGYTF. The CDR3 region has the DNA TGTGCCAGCAGCCGGGACAGGGGATATGGCTACACCTTC.

The V and J genes are TRBV6-5 and TRBJ2-7; TRBD1 matches at 7 bases. From germline, CDR1 is MNHEY and CDR2 SVGAGI. The V and J ends lost 6 bases and 5 bases, in that order; junction bases with no gene match: 4. This CDR3 is built from 12 residues. The CDR3 coding sequence is TGTGCCAGCAGAGACAGGGTGGACGAGCAGTACTTC. Protein: CASRDRVDEQYF.

The chain couples TRBV28 to TRBJ2-7; D might be TRBD1 (6 bases). V was cut by 6 bases and J by 9 bases, with 24 bases left in between. Germline V CDR1 and CDR2: MDHEN, SYDVKM. CDR3 length equals 15 residues. The CDR3 DNA follows: TGTGCCAGCAGGGGGGCAGCCAAACGAGACGGAGGGCAGTACTTC. This sequence encodes CASRGAAKRDGGQYF.

The chain carries TRBV11-2 and TRBJ1-6, with D uncertain. This CDR3 is built from 14 residues. Germline V CDR1 and CDR2: SGHAT, FQNNGV. Deletions cut 0 bases from V and 6 bases from J, with 6 bases between. In DNA, the CDR3 is TGTGCCAGCAGCTTAGAGCCAGTTAATTCACCCCTCCACTTT. The encoded protein is CASSLEPVNSPLHF.

The chain joins TRBV28 to TRBJ1-5; no reliable D call. Between the trimmed V and J ends, which lost 8 bases and 0 bases, there was a span of 8 bases. The germline CDR1 and CDR2 sequences are MDHEN and SYDVKM. The CDR3 has 13 amino acids. CDR3: CASRLYSNQPQHF. The CDR3 DNA reads as TGTGCCAGCCGTCTCTATAGCAATCAGCCCCAGCATTTT.